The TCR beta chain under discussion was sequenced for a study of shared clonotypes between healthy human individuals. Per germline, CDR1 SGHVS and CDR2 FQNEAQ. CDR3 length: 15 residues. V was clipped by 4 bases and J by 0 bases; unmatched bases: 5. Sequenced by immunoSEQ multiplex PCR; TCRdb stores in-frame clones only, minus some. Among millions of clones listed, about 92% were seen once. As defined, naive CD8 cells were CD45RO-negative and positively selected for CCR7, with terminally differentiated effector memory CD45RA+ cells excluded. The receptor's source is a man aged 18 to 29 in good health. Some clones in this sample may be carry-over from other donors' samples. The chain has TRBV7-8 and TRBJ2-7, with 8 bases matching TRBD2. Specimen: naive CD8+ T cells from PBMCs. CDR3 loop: CASSYQRGSSYEQYF. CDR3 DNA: TGTGCCAGCAGCTACCAGCGGGGGAGCTCCTACGAGCAGTACTTC.